Described below is a single TCR beta chain sequence and its context. Its specificity is unknown. Clones were read by immunoSEQ multiplex PCR, and TCRdb kept only the in-frame ones, dropping some. The sample yields about 24,000 clones, approximately 91% seen once. The data are from a study of T cells in localized non-small cell lung cancer. Study observations and caveats: Clonality of T cells reached its maximum in uninvolved adjacent lung, surpassing tumor. A median of 57 of the top 100 tumor clones appeared in adjacent lung, which was paired and uninvolved. The study linked higher blood T cell density to longer overall survival. A single tumor region was sequenced, leaving heterogeneity possible.

The TCR originated in a man aged 40-75 years with stage I squamous cell lung carcinoma. Specimen: peripheral blood, collected before any cancer treatment.

CDR3 sequence: CASSHDRPNYGYTF. In DNA, the CDR3 is TGTGCCAGCAGCCATGACAGGCCTAACTATGGCTACACCTTC. J is TRBJ1-2 and V is TRBV5-4; D is perhaps TRBD1 (6 bases). V lost 4 bases and J 0 bases, leaving 10 bases between the germline ends. The CDR3 extends over 14 amino acids. Looked up from germline, CDR1 is SGHNT and CDR2 is YYREEE (reference sequence).